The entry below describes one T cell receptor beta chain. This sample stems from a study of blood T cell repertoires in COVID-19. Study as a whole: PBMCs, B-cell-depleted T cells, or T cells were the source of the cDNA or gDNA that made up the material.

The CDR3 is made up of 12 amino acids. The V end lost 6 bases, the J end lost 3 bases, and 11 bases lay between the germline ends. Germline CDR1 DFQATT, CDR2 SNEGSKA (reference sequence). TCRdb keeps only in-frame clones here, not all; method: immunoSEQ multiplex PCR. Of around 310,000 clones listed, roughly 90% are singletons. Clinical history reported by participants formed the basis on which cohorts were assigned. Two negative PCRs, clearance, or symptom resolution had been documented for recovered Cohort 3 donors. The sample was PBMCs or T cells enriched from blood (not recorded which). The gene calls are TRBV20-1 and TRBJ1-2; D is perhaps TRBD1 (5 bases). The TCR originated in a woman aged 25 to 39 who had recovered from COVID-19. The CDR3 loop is CSASRGDYGYTF. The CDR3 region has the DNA TGCAGTGCCAGTAGGGGTGACTATGGCTACACCTTC.